This T cell receptor beta chain was obtained from a study of T-cell reconstitution after alpha-beta-depleted transplantation in children. The TCRbeta library was prepared with unique molecular identifiers. MiXCR was run by TCRdb on the PCR reads, yielding one entry per CDR3 protein. The repertoire holds about 160,000 distinct CDR3 sequences, with around 10% as singletons. Study findings and constraints: It was reported that alpha-beta T cells came from several hundred expanded graft clones (about two months after transplant). Surviving thymic progenitors and recipient T cells were the source of high TCRbeta diversity at day 60 in some patients. Among T cells one year after transplant, newly produced cells accounted for most counts and diversity.

This clonotype occurred many times. Its target is unknown. Between the trimmed V and J ends, which lost 1 base and 3 bases, there was a span of 13 bases. CDR1 SGHTA and CDR2 FQGNSA come from the germline V gene. The CDR3 length is 15 residues. This specimen was PBMCs, taken before TCRalphabeta/CD19-depleted stem cell transplant. The chain recombines TRBV7-2 with TRBJ2-7; D is perhaps TRBD2 (5 bases). The receptor comes from a boy aged 2-15 years with acute myeloid leukemia, due to receive a stem cell transplant. The CDR3 nucleotides read TGTGCCAGCAGCTTAGTAGCTAGCCCACGCTACGAGCAGTACTTC. Its translation is CASSLVASPRYEQYF. The complete variable domain, with remaining parts taken from reference TRBV7-2 and TRBJ2-7, reads GAGVSQSPSNKVTEKGKDVELRCDPISGHTALYWYRQSLGQGLEFLIYFQGNSAPDKSGLPSDRFSAERTGGSVSTLTIQRTQQEDSAVYLCASSLVASPRYEQYFGPGTRLTVT.